This T cell receptor (beta chain) was sequenced in a study of beta chain features in type 1 diabetes. In the study overall: Patients and healthy donors were similar in age, gender and cell yields. Overall study results and limits: PCR might show a preference for shorter templates, equally across patients and controls. In comparison with healthy donors, patients had naive, central memory and Treg TCRB repertoires that appeared more similar. Type 1 diabetes patients had TCRB CDR3s that were shorter (moderately but significantly so) in all four CD4+ subsets.

A word on this clone: Antigen unknown.

Germline V gives CDR1 SGHAT, CDR2 FQDESV (reference sequence). Trimming removed 1 base at V and 3 bases at J, with 13 bases between. The CDR3 length is 15 residues. Expressed TCRB transcripts were sequenced because the entire RNA isolate underwent reverse transcription. The average output of naive, central memory and regulatory T cell samples was several million reads. This table comes from immunoSEQ multiplex PCR, and its TCRdb copy is limited to in-frame clones, with some not included. Among a few hundred thousand clones listed, around a tenth were seen once. The TCR originated in a young man with type 1 diabetes. The sample was central memory CD4+ T cells from blood. The V call is TRBV11-1, the J call TRBJ2-7; unclear D gene. CDR3 bases: TGTGCCAGCAGCTTAGACCCCGTGGATATCTACGAGCAGTACTTC. This gives the protein CASSLDPVDIYEQYF.